Listed below are T cell receptor beta chains from one sample, sequenced in a study of blood T cell repertoires in COVID-19. TCRdb's table, derived via immunoSEQ multiplex PCR, lists solely in-frame clones and lacks some. This table has some 250,000 clones, around four fifths appearing once. The sequencing sample was made of peripheral blood. These receptors all stem from a man aged 40-49 years with active or convalescent COVID-19. CDR3s include the opening cysteine and the closing phenylalanine or tryptophan. The D gene is left open where the match is weak. Clone sizes are given selectively: once, few, many, or a class where the clone is expanded.

>NA|TRBV6-1|TRBJ1-6|NA
TGTGCCAGCAGTGACGACGGGGTTGGCTCCTATAATTCACCCCTCCACTTT
CASSDDGVGSYNSPLHF
>TRBD1|TRBV27|TRBJ2-7|NA
TGTGCCAGCAGTTTTGCGGGACAGGGGATCGAGCAGTACTTC
CASSFAGQGIEQYF
>TRBD1|TRBV5-1|TRBJ1-2|NA
TGCGCCAGCAGCTTGGGTACAGGGGGACCCGCGGATGGCTACACCTTC
CASSLGTGGPADGYTF
>NA|TRBV6-5|TRBJ2-5|NA
TGTGCCAGCAGTTACTATAGGGGAGAGACCCAGTACTTC
CASSYYRGETQYF
>TRBD1|TRBV6-6|TRBJ1-3|NA
TGTGCCAGCAGTCCCTCCGGGACAGGGTTGGCCGGAAACACCATATATTTT
CASSPSGTGLAGNTIYF
>NA|TRBV5-6|TRBJ1-1|NA
TGTGCCAGCAGCTTGTTAGGGGCAGGAATGAACACTGAAGCTTTCTTT
CASSLLGAGMNTEAFF
>TRBD1|TRBV12-3/TRBV12-4|TRBJ1-2|few
TGTGCCAGCAGTTTAGGGACAGGCTATGGCTACACCTTC
CASSLGTGYGYTF
>TRBD1|TRBV27|TRBJ1-6|NA
TGTGCCAGCAGTCTTTACAGGGGACATTCACCCCTCCACTTT
CASSLYRGHSPLHF
>TRBD1|TRBV5-8|TRBJ1-4|NA
TGTGCCAGCAGCTTGGGGCAGGGGGTCTTCCTAAATGAAAAACTGTTTTTT
CASSLGQGVFLNEKLFF
>TRBD1|TRBV18|TRBJ2-5|NA
TGTGCCAGCTCACCCCCGACAGGGGGTGGAGAGACCCAGTACTTC
CASSPPTGGGETQYF
>TRBD1|TRBV5-1|TRBJ1-1|NA
TGCGCCAGCAGCCCGAGGGCAGGGGGCGGGAACACTGAAGCTTTCTTT
CASSPRAGGGNTEAFF
>NA|TRBV12-3/TRBV12-4|TRBJ2-7|NA
TGTGCCAGCAGTTCTAACAGAGAGCAGTACTTC
CASSSNREQYF
>TRBD1|TRBV18|TRBJ2-7|NA
TGTGCCAGCTCACCGCGGACAGGGGGCGACGAGCAGTACTTC
CASSPRTGGDEQYF
>NA|TRBV9|TRBJ1-4|NA
TGTGCCAGCAGCGTGCTCGGACAGATTAATGAAAAACTGTTTTTT
CASSVLGQINEKLFF
>NA|TRBV7-9|TRBJ1-2|once
TGTGCCAGCAGCTTGAGGGAGTTGGGCTACACCTTC
CASSLRELGYTF
>NA|TRBV6-2/TRBV6-3|TRBJ1-5|NA
TGTGCCAGCAGTTACGCCGGGGGGAGCAATCAGCCCCAGCATTTT
CASSYAGGSNQPQHF
>NA|TRBV10-3|TRBJ1-2|NA
TGTGCCATCAGTGAGTCTATGGGGAAGGAGGTCTATGGCTACACCTTC
CAISESMGKEVYGYTF
>TRBD1|TRBV28|TRBJ1-3|once
TGTGCCAGCAGACCCCAGGACAGGGTCGGTGGAAACACCATATATTTT
CASRPQDRVGGNTIYF
>TRBD2|TRBV2|TRBJ2-3|NA
TGTGCCAGCAGCAGACTAGCGGGAGTTCCAGATACGCAGTATTTT
CASSRLAGVPDTQYF
>NA|TRBV4-1|TRBJ2-7|once
TGCGCCAGCAGCCAAGACAGGGGTGATACCTACGAGCAGTACTTC
CASSQDRGDTYEQYF
>TRBD1|TRBV6-5|TRBJ2-1|few
TGTGCCAGCAGTTACAAAACAGGGGTTCTCTATGAGCAGTTCTTC
CASSYKTGVLYEQFF
>TRBD2|TRBV2|TRBJ2-5|once
TGTGCCAGCAACCAGCGGGGGGGGGTCCAAGAGACCCAGTACTTC
CASNQRGGVQETQYF
>TRBD1|TRBV29-1|TRBJ2-7|NA
TGCAGCGTTCAAGGGACAGTAACCTACGAGCAGTACTTC
CSVQGTVTYEQYF
>TRBD1|TRBV5-6|TRBJ2-1|NA
TGTGCCAGCAGCTTGGGAGCGGCTGGACAGGGGAGGAATGAGCAGTTCTTC
CASSLGAAGQGRNEQFF
>NA|TRBV30|TRBJ1-2|NA
TGTGCCTGGACCCGCTGGCAGGGCGGCTATGGCTACACCTTC
CAWTRWQGGYGYTF
>TRBD2|TRBV28|TRBJ2-2|NA
TGTGCCACAACCTCGGGGGGGGATAACACCGGGGAGCTGTTTTTT
CATTSGGDNTGELFF
>NA|TRBV2|TRBJ1-2|NA
TGTGCCAGCAGTGAATCAAGGGGTTATGGCTACACCTTC
CASSESRGYGYTF
>NA|TRBV24-1|TRBJ1-5|NA
TGTGCCACCAGTGATTCACCGGGGAATCAGCCCCAGCATTTT
CATSDSPGNQPQHF
>TRBD1|TRBV24-1|TRBJ2-1|NA
TGTGCCACCAGTGGACAGGGTATCGTCAATGAGCAGTTCTTC
CATSGQGIVNEQFF
>TRBD1|TRBV27|TRBJ1-1|NA
TGTGCCAGCACCCCCATCGGGACAGGGCAAGCTTTCTTT
CASTPIGTGQAFF
>NA|TRBV7-9|TRBJ1-5|NA
TGTGCCAGCAGTCGGGGCAATCAGCCCCAGCATTTT
CASSRGNQPQHF
>TRBD2|TRBV5-1|TRBJ2-5|NA
TGCGCCAGCAGCGCCGGCGGGGGGCAAGAGACCCAGTACTTC
CASSAGGGQETQYF
>NA|TRBV11-2|TRBJ2-5|NA
TGTGCCAGCTCCGAGTCTCGGGGGTCAGAGACCCAGTACTTC
CASSESRGSETQYF
>TRBD1|TRBV11-2|TRBJ1-2|NA
TGTGCCAGCAGCTTCCAGGGGGACTATGGCTACACCTTC
CASSFQGDYGYTF